The T cell receptor beta chain under discussion was sequenced for a study of CXCR3-negative and CXCR3-positive naive CD8 T cells. Study conclusions and caveats: Similar levels of surface CD5 were seen between naive subsets; TCR strength was inferred from TRB CDR3 properties. Naive CXCR3-positive cells had TRB CDR3s more hydrophobic than those of CXCR3-negative naive cells. Fresh PBMCs went into most assays, and CXCR3 expression partly declined after cryopreservation.

Triplicate sorts of 250,000 to 350,000 cells per CD8+ subset. Turning to this clonotype: The target antigen is unknown.

The germline gives CDR1 MNHEY, CDR2 SMNVEV (reference sequence). This CDR3 region has 12 residues. The TRB libraries of cDNA were built by UMI-labeled 5' RACE. Using the 5' RACE reads, TCRdb records one entry per CDR3 protein without DNA. The sample includes tens of thousands of distinct CDR3 sequences. The TCR sequence derives from a human donor in good health. Some clones in this sample may be carry-over from other donors' samples. This rearrangement joins TRBV27 to TRBJ2-1; the D call from TCRdb, TRBD2, cannot be confirmed without DNA. Sequencing used naive CXCR3- CD8+ T cells from blood. Subset: CD45RO-CCR7+CD27+CD95- naive CD8+ T cells lacking CXCR3 (TNR3-). The CDR3 sequence: CASSFSRREQFF.